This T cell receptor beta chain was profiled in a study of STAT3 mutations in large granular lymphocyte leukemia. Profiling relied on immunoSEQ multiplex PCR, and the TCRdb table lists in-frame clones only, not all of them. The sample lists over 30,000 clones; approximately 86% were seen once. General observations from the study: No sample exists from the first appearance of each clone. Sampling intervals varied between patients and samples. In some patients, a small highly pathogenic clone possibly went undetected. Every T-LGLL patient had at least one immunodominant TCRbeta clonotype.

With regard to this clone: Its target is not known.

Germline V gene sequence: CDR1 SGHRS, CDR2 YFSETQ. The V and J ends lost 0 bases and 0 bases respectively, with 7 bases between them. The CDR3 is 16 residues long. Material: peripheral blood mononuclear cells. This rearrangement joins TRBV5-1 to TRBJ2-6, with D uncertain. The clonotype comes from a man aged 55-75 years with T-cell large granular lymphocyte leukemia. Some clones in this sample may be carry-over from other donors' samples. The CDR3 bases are TGCGCCAGCAGCTTGGACGGAAACTCTGGGGCCAACGTCCTGACTTTC. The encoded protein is CASSLDGNSGANVLTF.